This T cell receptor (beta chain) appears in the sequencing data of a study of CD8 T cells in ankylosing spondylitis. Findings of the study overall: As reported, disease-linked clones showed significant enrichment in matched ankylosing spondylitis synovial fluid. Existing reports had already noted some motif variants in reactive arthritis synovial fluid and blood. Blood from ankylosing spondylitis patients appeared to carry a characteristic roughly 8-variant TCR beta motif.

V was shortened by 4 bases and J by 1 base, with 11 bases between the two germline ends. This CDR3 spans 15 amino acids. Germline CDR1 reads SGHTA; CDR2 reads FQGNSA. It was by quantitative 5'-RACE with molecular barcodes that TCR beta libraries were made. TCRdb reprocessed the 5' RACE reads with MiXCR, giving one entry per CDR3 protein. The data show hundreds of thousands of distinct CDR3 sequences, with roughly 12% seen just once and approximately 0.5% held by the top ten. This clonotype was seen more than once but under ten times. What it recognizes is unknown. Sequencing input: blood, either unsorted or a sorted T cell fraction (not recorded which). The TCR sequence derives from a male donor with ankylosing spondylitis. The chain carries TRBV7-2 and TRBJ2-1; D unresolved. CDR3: CASSSSGVSYNEQFF. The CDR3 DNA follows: TGTGCCAGCAGCTCTTCTGGGGTGTCCTACAATGAGCAGTTCTTC.